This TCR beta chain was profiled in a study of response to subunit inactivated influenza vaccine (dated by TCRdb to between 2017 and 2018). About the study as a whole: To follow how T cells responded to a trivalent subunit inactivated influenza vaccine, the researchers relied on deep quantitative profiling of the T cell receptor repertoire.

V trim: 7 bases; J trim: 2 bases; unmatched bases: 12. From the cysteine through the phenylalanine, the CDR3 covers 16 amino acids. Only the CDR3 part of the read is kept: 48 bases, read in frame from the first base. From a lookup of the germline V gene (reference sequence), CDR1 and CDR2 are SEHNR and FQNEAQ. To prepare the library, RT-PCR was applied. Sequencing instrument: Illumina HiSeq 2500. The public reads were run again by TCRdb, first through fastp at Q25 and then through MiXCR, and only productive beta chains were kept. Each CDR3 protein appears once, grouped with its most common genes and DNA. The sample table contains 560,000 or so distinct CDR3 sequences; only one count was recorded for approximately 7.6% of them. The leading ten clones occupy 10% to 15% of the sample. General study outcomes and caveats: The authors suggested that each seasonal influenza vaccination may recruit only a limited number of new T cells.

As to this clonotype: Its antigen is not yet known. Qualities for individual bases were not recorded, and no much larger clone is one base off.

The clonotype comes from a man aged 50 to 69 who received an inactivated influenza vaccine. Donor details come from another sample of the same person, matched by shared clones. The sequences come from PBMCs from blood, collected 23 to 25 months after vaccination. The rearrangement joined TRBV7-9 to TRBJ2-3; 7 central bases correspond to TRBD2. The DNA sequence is TGTGCCAGCACCATACTAGCGTCCTTACTCACAGATACGCAGTATTTT. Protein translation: CASTILASLLTDTQYF.